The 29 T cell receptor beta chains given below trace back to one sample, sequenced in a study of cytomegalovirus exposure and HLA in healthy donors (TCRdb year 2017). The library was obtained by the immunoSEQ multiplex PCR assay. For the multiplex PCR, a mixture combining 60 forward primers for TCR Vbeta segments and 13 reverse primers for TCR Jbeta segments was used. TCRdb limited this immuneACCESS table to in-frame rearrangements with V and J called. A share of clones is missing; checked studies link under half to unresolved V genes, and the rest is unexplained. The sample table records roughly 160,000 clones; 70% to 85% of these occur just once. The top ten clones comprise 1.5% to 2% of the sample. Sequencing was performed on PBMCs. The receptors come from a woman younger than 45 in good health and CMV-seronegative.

CDR3 DNA: TGTGCCAGCAGCTTGGACAGGGGCTACTACGAGCAGTACTTC. Translated, it gives CASSLDRGYYEQYF. This chain links TRBV5-5 with TRBJ2-7; 7 nucleotides line up with TRBD1. The CDR3 extends over 14 amino acids. The ends lost 0 bases at V and 3 bases at J; junction bases unmatched: 3. Germline V gene sequence: CDR1 SGHKS, CDR2 YYEKEE (reference sequence).

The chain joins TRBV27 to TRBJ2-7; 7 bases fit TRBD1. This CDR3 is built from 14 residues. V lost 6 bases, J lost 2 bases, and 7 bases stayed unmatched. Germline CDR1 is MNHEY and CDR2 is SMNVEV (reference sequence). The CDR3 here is CASSRQGVPYEQYF. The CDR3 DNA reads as TGTGCCAGCAGCAGACAGGGTGTCCCCTACGAGCAGTACTTC.

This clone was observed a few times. As DNA, the CDR3 is TGTGCCAGTAGTATAGATACAGATGGCTACACCTTC. Translation: CASSIDTDGYTF. The chain is built from TRBV19 and TRBJ1-2; D is unclear. Germline lookup yields CDR1 LNHDA and CDR2 SQIVND (reference sequence). The CDR3 consists of 12 residues. Trimming took off 0 bases at V and 6 bases at J, with 5 bases between the two ends.

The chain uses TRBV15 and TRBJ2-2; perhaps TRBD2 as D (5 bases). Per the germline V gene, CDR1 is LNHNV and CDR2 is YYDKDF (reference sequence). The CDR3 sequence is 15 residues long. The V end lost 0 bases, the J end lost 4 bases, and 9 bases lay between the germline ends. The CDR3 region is CATSRETGGTGELFF. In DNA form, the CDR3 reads TGTGCCACCAGCAGAGAAACTGGAGGCACCGGGGAGCTGTTTTTT.

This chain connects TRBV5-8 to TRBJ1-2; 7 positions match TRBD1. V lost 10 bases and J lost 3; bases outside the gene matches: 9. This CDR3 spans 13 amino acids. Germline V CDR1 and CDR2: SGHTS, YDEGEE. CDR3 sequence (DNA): TGTGCCTGCGAAATCGACAGGGACTATGGCTACACCTTC. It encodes CACEIDRDYGYTF.

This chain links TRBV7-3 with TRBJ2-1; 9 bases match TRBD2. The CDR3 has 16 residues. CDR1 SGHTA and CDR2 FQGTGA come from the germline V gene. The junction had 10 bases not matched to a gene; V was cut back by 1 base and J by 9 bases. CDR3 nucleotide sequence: TGTGCCAGCAGCTTAATTTCTAGCGGGAAGGGCGGTGAGCAGTTCTTC. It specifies CASSLISSGKGGEQFF.

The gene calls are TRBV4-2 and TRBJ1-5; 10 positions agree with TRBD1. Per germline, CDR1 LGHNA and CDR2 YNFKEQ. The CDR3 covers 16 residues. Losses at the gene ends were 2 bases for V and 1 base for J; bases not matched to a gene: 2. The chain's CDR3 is CASSQPGQGSNQPQHF. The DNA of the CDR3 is TGTGCCAGCAGCCAACCGGGACAGGGGAGCAATCAGCCCCAGCATTTT.

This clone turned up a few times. CDR3 nucleotides: TGCGCCAGCAGCTTGATGAGGGCGGACACTGAAGCTTTCTTT. It yields the protein CASSLMRADTEAFF. The rearrangement uses TRBV5-1 and TRBJ1-1; D unresolved. Trimming removed 1 base from V and 3 bases from J, with 10 bases in between. The V gene's germline CDR1 is SGHRS and CDR2 YFSETQ. The CDR3 has 14 residues.

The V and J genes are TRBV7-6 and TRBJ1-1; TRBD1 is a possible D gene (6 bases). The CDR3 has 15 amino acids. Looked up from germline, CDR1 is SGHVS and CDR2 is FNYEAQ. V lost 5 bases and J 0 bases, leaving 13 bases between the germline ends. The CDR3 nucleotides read TGTGCCAGCAGCCCTAGTCAGGGGATGAACACTGAAGCTTTCTTT. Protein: CASSPSQGMNTEAFF.

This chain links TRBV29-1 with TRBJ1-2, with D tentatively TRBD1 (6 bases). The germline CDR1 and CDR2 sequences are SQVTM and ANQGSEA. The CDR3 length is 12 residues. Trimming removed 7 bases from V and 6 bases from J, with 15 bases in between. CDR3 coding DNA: TGCAGCGCGCGTGGGGGCGGCGATGGCTACACCTTC. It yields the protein CSARGGGDGYTF.

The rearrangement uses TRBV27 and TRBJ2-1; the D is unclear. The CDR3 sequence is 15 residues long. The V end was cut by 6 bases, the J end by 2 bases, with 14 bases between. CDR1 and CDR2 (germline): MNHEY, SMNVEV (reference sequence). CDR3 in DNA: TGTGCCAGCAGAGTCGGAGCCCCAACCTACAATGAGCAGTTCTTC. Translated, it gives CASRVGAPTYNEQFF.

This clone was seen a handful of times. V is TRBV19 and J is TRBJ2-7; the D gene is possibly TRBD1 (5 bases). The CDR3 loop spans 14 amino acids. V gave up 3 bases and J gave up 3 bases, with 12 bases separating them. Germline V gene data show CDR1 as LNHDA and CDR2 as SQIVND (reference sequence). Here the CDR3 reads CASSIQGIVYEQYF. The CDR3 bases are TGTGCCAGTAGTATTCAGGGAATCGTCTACGAGCAGTACTTC.

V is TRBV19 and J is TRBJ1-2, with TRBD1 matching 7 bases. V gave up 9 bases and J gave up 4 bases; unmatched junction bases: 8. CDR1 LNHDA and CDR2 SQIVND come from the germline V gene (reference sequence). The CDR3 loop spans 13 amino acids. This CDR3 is CASTGQMIYGYTF. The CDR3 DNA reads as TGTGCCAGCACGGGACAGATGATCTATGGCTACACCTTC.

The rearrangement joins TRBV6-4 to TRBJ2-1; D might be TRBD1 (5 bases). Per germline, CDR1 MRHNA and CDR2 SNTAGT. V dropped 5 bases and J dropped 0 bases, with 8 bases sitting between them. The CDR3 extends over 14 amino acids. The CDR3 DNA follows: TGTGCCAGCAGTCCCCAGGGCTCCTACAATGAGCAGTTCTTC. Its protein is CASSPQGSYNEQFF.

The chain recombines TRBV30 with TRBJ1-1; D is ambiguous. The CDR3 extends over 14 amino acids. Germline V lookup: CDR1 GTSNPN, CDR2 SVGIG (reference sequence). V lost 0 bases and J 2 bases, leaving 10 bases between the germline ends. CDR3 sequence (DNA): TGTGCCTGGAGTGTGGAGGGCTTCAACACTGAAGCTTTCTTT. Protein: CAWSVEGFNTEAFF.

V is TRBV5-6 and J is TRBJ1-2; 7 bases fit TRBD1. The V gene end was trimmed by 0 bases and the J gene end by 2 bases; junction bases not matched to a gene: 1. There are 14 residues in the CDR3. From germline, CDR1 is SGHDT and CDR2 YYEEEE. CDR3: CASSLETGNYGYTF. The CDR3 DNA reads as TGTGCCAGCAGCTTGGAGACAGGGAACTATGGCTACACCTTC.

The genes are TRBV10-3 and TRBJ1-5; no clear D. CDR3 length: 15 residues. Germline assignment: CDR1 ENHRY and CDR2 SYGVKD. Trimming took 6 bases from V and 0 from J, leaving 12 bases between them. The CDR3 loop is CAISEEAVSNQPQHF. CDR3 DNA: TGTGCCATCAGCGAGGAGGCGGTTAGCAATCAGCCCCAGCATTTT.

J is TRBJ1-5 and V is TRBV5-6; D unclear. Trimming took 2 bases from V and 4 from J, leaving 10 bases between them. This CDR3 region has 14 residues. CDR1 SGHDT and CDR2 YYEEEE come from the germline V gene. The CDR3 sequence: CASSFWQTNQPQHF. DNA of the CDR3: TGTGCCAGCAGCTTCTGGCAGACAAATCAGCCCCAGCATTTT.

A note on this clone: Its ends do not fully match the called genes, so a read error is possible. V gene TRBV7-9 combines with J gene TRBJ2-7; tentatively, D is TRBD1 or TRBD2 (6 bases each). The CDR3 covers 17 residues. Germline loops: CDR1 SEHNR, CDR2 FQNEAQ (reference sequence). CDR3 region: CSSSLGGLSPGPTEQYF. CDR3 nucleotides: TGTTCCAGCAGCTTAGGGGGGCTATCCCCGGGGCCTACAGAGCAGTACTTC.

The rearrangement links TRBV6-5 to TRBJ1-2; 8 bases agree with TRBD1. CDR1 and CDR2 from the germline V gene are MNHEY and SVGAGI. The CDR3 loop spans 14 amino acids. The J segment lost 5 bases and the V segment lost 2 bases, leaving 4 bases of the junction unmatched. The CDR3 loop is CASSYDRGSYGYTF. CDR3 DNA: TGTGCCAGCAGTTACGACAGGGGCTCTTATGGCTACACCTTC.

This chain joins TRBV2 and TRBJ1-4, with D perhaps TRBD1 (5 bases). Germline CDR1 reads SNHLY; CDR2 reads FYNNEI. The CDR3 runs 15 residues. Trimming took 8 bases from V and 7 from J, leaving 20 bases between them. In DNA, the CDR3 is TGTGCCAGCTGGGGACTTCCCCCGTCCCCTGAAAAACTGTTTTTT. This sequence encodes CASWGLPPSPEKLFF.

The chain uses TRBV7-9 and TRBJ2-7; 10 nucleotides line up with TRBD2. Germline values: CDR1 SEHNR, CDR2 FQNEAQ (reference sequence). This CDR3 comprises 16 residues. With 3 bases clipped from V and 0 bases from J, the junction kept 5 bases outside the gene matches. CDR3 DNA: TGTGCCAGCAGCTTCTCTAGCGGGAGTCGCTCCTACGAGCAGTACTTC. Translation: CASSFSSGSRSYEQYF.

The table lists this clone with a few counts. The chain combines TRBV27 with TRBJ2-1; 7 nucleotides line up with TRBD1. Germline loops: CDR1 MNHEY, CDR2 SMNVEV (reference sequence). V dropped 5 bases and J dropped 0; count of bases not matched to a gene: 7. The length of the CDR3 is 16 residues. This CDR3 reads CASSGRTGSSYNEQFF. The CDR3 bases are TGTGCCAGCAGTGGACGGACAGGTAGCTCCTACAATGAGCAGTTCTTC.

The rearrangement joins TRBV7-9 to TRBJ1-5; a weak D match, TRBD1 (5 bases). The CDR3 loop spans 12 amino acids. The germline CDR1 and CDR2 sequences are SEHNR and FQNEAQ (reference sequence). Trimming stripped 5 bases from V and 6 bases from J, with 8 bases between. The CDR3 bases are TGTGCCAGCAGCCGGGGGAGTCAGCCCCAGCATTTT. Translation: CASSRGSQPQHF.

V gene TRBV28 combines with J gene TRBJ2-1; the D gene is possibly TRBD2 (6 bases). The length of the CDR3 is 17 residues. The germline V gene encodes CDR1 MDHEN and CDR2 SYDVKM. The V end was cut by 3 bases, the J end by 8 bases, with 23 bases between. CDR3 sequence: CASSFPSAGGLSDEQFF. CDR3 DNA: TGTGCCAGCAGTTTCCCCTCAGCGGGTGGGTTGAGCGATGAGCAGTTCTTC.

The CDR3 sequence: CASSPHAREAEAFF. CDR3 DNA: TGTGCCAGCAGCCCTCATGCCAGGGAGGCTGAAGCTTTCTTT. V usage is TRBV9 and J usage is TRBJ1-1; the D gene is possibly TRBD1 (5 bases). Germline assignment: CDR1 SGDLS and CDR2 YYNGEE. CDR3 size: 14 residues. The V and J ends lost 4 bases and 6 bases respectively, with 16 bases between them.

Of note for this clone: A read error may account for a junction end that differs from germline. The CDR3 bases are TGTGCCAGCAGCCTCCCGGGCCGGGACAGGGGATACATCTTC. Its translation is CASSLPGRDRGYIF. J is TRBJ1-2 and V is TRBV11-3, with TRBD1 identical over 10 bases. Germline loops: CDR1 SGHNT, CDR2 YENEEA. The CDR3 totals 14 residues.

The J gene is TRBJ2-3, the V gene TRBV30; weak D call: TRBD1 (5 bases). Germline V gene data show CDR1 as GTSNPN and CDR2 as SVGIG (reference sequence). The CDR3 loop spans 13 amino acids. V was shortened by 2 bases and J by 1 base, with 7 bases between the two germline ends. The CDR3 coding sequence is TGTGCCTGGAGTTTACAGGGCACAGATACGCAGTATTTT. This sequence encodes CAWSLQGTDTQYF.

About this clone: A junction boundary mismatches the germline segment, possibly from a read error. This chain's CDR3 is CASSSYYGYPF. For the CDR3, the DNA is TGTGCCAGCAGTTCCTACTATGGCTACCCCTTC. This sequence joins TRBV6-5 and TRBJ1-2; D is uncertain. Looked up from germline, CDR1 is MNHEY and CDR2 is SVGAGI. This CDR3 contains 11 residues.